This record covers a single TCR beta chain. Antigen unknown. Measured with immunoSEQ multiplex PCR; TCRdb has only the in-frame clones, and not every one. The top ten hold approximately 7.6% of the sample, which has 95,000 to 150,000 clones, around 84% seen once. The V gene end was trimmed by 8 bases and the J gene end by 2 bases; junction bases not matched to a gene: 7. This CDR3 is built from 15 residues. CDR1 and CDR2 from the germline V gene are LNHDA and SQIVND (reference sequence). This sample was taken from a study of T cell responses to AZD1222 COVID-19 vaccine. Study-level information: Samples with a second dose at about 4 or about 12 weeks were pooled together. Study-level findings and limits: Two doses of AZD1222 preceded a rise in Spike-specific TCR breadth and depth. Donors skewed white British and female; clonal diversity was possibly underestimated. Reportedly, nearly half of unique spike TCRs recognized epitopes outside B.1.351/B.1.1.7 mutations.

The input for sequencing was peripheral blood, taken on day 0 of AZD1222 vaccination. The chain joins TRBV19 to TRBJ2-1; 9 bases map to TRBD2. The TCR sequence derives from an adult in good health. The CDR3 protein is CASRRLAEAYNEQFF. The CDR3 coding sequence is TGTGCCAGTCGAAGACTAGCGGAGGCCTACAATGAGCAGTTCTTC.